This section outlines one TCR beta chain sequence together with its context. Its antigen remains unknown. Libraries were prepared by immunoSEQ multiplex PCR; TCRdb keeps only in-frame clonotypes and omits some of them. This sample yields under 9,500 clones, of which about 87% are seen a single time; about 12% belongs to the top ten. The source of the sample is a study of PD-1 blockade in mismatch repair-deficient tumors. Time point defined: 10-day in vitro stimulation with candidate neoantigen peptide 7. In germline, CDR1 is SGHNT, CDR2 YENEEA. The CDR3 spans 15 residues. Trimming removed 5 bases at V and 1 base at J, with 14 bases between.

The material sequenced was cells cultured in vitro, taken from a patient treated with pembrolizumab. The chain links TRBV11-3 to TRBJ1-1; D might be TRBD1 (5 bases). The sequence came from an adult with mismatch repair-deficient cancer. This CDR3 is CASSPQGGGNTEAFF. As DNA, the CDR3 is TGTGCCAGCAGCCCTCAGGGAGGTGGGAACACTGAAGCTTTCTTT.